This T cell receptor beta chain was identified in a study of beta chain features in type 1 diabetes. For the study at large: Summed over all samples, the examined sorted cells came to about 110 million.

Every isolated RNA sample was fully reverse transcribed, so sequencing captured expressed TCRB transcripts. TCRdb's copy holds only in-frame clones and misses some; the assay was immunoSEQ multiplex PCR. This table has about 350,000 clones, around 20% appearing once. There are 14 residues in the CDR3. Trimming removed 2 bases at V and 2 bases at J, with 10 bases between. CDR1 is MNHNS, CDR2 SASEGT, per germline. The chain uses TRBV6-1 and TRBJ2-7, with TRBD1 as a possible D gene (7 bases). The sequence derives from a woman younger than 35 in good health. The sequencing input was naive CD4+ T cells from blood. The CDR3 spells CASSEQGGPYEQYF. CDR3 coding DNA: TGTGCCAGCAGTGAACAGGGGGGCCCCTACGAGCAGTACTTC.